This TCR beta chain was obtained from a study of T cell responses to AZD1222 COVID-19 vaccine (dated by TCRdb to the early 2020s). For the study in its entirety: A total of 230 to 250 trial participants underwent TCR sequencing, of whom nearly 210 received two doses of AZD1222 and some 26 received two doses of the MenACWY control vaccine. Trial participants were enrolled by age into 18-55, 56-69 and 70-plus year subgroups, with roughly 160, 29 and 62 TCR-sequenced participants respectively.

Based on the germline V gene, the CDR1 and CDR2 sequences are MNHEY and SVGEGT. The CDR3 holds 13 amino acids from the cysteine to the phenylalanine. The retained sequence is limited to the CDR3, 39 bases, with the frame set at the first base. Deletion took 6 bases off V and 2 bases off J, with a span of 11 bases between the germline ends. In this sample, this clone turned up once. This clone's antigen is unknown. Per-nucleotide qualities are absent, and no much larger clonotype sits a single base away. The CDR3 regions of human TCRbeta chains were analyzed by immunosequencing. The paper's data handling went like this. Repertoire TCRs were checked for matches against a reference library of SARS-CoV-2-specific TCRs that had been generated using the MIRA antigen-specificity platform. Breadth meant the fraction of unique TCRs that were SARS-CoV-2-associated, whereas depth meant the fraction of total T cells that were SARS-CoV-2-associated. Using the MIRA data, every spike-specific TCR was mapped to the spike region that the TCR reacted to and assigned to either a CD4 or a CD8 class. Log10-transformed breadth and depth values were compared by one-way ANOVA with Sidak's multiple comparisons tests. TCRdb limited this immuneACCESS table to in-frame rearrangements with V and J called. A share of clones is missing; checked studies link under half to unresolved V genes, and the rest is unexplained. V, J and clone size derive from that table, while D and trimming were established from the DNA sequence. Counted in this sample were around 110,000 clones; 70% to 90% of them appeared once. The top ten hold roughly 3.8% of the sample.

The sample's time point label, decoded: baseline before first vaccination. The treatment or condition label corresponds to: meningococcal conjugate vaccine given as trial control. Vaccinee samples were obtained from the UK trials COV001 and COV002, which included a single-blind randomized controlled phase 2/3 trial of AZD1222 (ChAdOx1 nCoV-19) in healthy adults. Trial participant PBMC samples were collected at day 0 and day 28 after the second dose for TCRbeta chain sequencing. Summary of the overall study and its limitations: Participants were mostly white British, with more females than males. The authors suggested clonal diversity may have been underestimated. Reportedly, close to half of the unique spike-specific TCRs recognized epitopes lying outside the regions that are mutated in the B.1.351 and B.1.1.7 variants. Because no day 14 peak-response samples were available, repertoires were characterized only after the peak T cell response. A significant rise in spike-specific TCR breadth and depth was observed after two AZD1222 doses relative to day 0 and relative to MenACWY recipients. Only five or six AZD1222 recipients were SARS-CoV-2 seropositive at baseline, limiting conclusions about previously exposed vaccinees. The whole spike protein was spanned by vaccine-associated CD4 TCRs, and dominant responses were seen in regions 160-218 and 743-854. The 56-69-year group was small, and its depth increase did not reach significance, likely because of low power.

The TCR sequence derives from an adult in good health. The sequence links TRBV6-2 or TRBV6-3 to TRBJ2-7, and TRBD2 may be the D gene, going by 5 matching bases. The source material was peripheral blood, sampled on day 0 of MenACWY control vaccination. The base sequence is TGTGCCAGCAGCCGGACTGGAACCTACGAGCAGTACTTC. Its coded protein is CASSRTGTYEQYF.